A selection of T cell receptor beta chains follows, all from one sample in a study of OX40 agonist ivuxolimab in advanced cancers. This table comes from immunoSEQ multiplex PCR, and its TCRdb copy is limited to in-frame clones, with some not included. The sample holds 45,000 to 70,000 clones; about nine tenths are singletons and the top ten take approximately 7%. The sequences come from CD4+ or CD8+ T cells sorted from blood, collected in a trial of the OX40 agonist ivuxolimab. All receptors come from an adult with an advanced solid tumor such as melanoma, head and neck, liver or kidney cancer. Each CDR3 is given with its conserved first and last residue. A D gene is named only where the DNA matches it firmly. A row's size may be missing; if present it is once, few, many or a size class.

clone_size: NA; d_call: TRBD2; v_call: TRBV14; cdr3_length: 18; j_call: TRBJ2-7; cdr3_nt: TGTGCCAGCAGCCAAGGGGTGTTTAGCGGGAGATCGGCCTACGAGCAGTACTTC; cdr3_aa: CASSQGVFSGRSAYEQYF
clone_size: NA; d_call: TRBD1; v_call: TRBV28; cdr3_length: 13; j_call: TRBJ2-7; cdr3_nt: TGTGCCAGCAAGAGGGGGCGCTGGTACGAGCAGTACTTC; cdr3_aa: CASKRGRWYEQYF
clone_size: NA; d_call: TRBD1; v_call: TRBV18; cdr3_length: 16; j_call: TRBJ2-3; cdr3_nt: TGTGCCAGCTCACCACTTCCAGGGGGAAACACAGATACGCAGTATTTT; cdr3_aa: CASSPLPGGNTDTQYF
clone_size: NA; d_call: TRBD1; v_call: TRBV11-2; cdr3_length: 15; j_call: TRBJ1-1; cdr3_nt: TGTGCCAGCAGCCTATCAGACAGGGTGAACACTGAAGCTTTCTTT; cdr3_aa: CASSLSDRVNTEAFF
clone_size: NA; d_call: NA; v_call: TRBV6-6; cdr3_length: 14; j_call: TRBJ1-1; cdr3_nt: TGTGCCAGCAGTTACTGGGACAAGAACACTGAAGCTTTCTTT; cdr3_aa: CASSYWDKNTEAFF
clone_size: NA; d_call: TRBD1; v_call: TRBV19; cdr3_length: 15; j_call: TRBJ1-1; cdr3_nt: TGTGCCAGCTCCCCCGACAGGGGAATGAACACTGAAGCTTTCTTT; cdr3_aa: CASSPDRGMNTEAFF
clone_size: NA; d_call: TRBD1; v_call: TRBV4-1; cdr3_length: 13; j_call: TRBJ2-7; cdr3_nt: TGCGCCAGCAGCCGGGACAGGGTTGGCGAGCAGTACTTC; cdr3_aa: CASSRDRVGEQYF
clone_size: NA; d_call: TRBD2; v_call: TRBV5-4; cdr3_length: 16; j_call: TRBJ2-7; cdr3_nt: TGTGCCAGCAGCTCACTAGCGGGAGGCACCTCCTACGAGCAGTACTTC; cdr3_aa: CASSSLAGGTSYEQYF
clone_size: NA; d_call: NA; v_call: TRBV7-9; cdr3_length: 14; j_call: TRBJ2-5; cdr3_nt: TGTGCCAGCAGGTCTCAGACGTACCAAGAGACCCAGTACTTC; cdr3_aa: CASRSQTYQETQYF
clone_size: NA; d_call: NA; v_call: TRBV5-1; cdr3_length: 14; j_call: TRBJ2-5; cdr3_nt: TGCGCCAGCAGCTTTCAGGGTGAACAAGAGACCCAGTACTTC; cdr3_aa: CASSFQGEQETQYF
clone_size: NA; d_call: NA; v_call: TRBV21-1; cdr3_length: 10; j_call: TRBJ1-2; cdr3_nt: TGTGCCAGCAGGGGCGGTGGCTACACCTTC; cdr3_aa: CASRGGGYTF
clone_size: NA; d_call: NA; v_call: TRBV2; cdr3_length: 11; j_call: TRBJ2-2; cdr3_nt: TGTGCCAGCAGTGAAGCGGGGGAGCTGTTTTTT; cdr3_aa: CASSEAGELFF
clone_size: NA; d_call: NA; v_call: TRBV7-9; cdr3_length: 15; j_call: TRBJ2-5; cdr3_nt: TGTGCCAGCAGTCCCGGAGTCGGAATCCAAGAGATCCAGTACTTC; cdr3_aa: CASSPGVGIQEIQYF
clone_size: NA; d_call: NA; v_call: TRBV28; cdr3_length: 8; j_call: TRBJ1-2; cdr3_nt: TGTGCCAGCAGTTTTGGCCACTTC; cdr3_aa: CASSFGHF
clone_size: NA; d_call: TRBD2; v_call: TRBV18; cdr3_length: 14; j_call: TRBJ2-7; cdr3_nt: TGTGCCAGCTCACCAACGGGAGGACGGGCAGAGCAGTACTTC; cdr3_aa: CASSPTGGRAEQYF
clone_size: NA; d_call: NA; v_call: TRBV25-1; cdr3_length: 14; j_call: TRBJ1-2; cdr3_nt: TGTGCCAGCAGCCCTCCGGTGGGCAACTATGGCTACACCTTC; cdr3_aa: CASSPPVGNYGYTF
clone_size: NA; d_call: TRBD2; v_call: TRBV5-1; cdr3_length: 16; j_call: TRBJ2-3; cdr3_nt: TGCGCCAGCAGACCGGGACTAGCGGGATTCACAGATACGCAGTATTTT; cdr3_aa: CASRPGLAGFTDTQYF
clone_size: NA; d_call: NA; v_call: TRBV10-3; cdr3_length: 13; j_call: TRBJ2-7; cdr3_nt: TGTGCCACCATAAAAGCGTTAGGGTACGAGCAGTACTTC; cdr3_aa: CATIKALGYEQYF
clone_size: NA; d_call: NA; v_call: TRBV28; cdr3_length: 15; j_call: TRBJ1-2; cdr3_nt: TGTGCCAGCAGGCACGGAGGGGGTTCCGACTATGGCTACACCTTC; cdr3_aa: CASRHGGGSDYGYTF
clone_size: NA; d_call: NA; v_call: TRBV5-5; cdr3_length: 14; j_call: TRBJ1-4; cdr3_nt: TGTGCCAGCAGCCGGCGGGGGCACGATGAAAAACTGTTTTTT; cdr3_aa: CASSRRGHDEKLFF
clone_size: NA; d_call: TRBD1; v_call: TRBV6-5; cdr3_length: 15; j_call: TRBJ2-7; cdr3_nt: TGTGCCAGCAGTCCGACAGGGATGGGTTCCTACGAGCAGTACTTC; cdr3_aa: CASSPTGMGSYEQYF
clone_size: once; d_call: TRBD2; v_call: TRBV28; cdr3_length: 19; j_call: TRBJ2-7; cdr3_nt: TGTGCCAGCAGTTCCTCGGGACTAGCGGGAGGGTCGGGGTCCTACGAGCAGTACTTC; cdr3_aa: CASSSSGLAGGSGSYEQYF
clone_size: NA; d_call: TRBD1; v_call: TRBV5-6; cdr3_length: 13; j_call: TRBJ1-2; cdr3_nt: TGTGCCAGCAGCATGGGACAGGCCTATGGCTACACCTTC; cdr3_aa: CASSMGQAYGYTF
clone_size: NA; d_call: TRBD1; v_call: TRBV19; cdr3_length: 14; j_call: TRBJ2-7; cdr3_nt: TGTGCCAGTAGTATCGGGACAGGGGCCTACGAGCAGTACTTC; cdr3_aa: CASSIGTGAYEQYF
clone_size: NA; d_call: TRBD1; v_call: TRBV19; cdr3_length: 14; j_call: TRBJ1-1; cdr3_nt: TGTGCCAGTAGTATGGGGACAGTCAACACTGAAGCTTTCTTT; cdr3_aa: CASSMGTVNTEAFF
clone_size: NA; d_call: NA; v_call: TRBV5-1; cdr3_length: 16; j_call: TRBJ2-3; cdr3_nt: TGCGCCAGCAGCCTACTAGGGGGGGTGAGCACAGATACGCAGTATTTT; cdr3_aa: CASSLLGGVSTDTQYF